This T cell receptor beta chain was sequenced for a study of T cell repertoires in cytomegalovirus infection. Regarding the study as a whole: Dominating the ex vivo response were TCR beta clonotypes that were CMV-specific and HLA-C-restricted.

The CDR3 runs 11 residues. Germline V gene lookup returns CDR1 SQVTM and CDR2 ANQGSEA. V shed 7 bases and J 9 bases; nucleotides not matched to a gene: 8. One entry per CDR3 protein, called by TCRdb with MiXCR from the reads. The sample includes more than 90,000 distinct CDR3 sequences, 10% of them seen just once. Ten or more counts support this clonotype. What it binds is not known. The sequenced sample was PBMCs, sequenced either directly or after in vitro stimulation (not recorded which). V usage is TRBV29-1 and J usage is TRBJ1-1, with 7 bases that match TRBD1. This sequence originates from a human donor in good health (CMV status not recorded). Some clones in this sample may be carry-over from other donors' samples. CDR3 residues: CSGDRQGQAFF. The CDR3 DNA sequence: TGCAGCGGCGACCGACAGGGCCAAGCTTTCTTT.